This TCR beta chain was sequenced for a study of blood T cell repertoires in COVID-19 (dated by TCRdb to 2020 to 2021). Describing the broader study: Collaborator samples came from the United States, Italy and Spain and covered acute and convalescent phases of COVID-19. The material from the prospective study consisted of cDNA or gDNA derived from T cells, B-cell-depleted T cells, or PBMCs. The dataset comprised deeply sampled blood TCRbeta repertoires from subjects exposed to, actively infected with, or recovered from COVID-19. The repertoires were released in a freely available public database meant as a resource for research on the immune response to SARS-CoV-2. Samples were obtained from the ongoing ImmuneRACE study (first 160 participants) and from 1,254 subjects provided by 6 global collaborators. A de-identified subject ID, COVID-19 status, age in years and sex were almost always included in the sample metadata. Where HLA class I and class II types were available, the types were taken from metadata supplied by the sample provider, not from assay-based typing. The paper as a whole reports these results and caveats: Clinical and demographic metadata were provided uncurated, with the amount varying by source and participant.

Each collaborating institution followed its own protocols to collect whole blood in K2EDTA tubes. For TCRbeta analysis, collaborators shipped samples as frozen whole blood, isolated PBMCs, or DNA extracted from either of those sample types. A note on this clone: What this receptor recognizes is not known. No much larger clone is present one base from it, and per-base qualities are unavailable.

Counted from cysteine to phenylalanine, this CDR3 has 14 amino acids. CDR3 DNA is the only sequence kept; it has 42 bases, read in frame from the first base. V is shortened by 3 bases, J by 2 bases, and the region joining them spans 11 bases. CDR1 and CDR2 were assigned from the germline V gene (reference sequence) as GTSNPN and SVGIG. TCRbeta CDR3 regions were amplified from genomic DNA using the immunoSEQ Assay, a bias-controlled multiplex PCR. Turning to the authors' computational methods: Within the assay, amplification of reference gene primers was used to estimate how many nucleated cells each sample contained. To quantify the absolute abundance of each unique TCRbeta CDR3 rearrangement, sequence reads were collapsed and filtered. For each sample, productive Simpson clonality was calculated by taking the square root of Simpson's diversity index across productive rearrangements. The source is immuneACCESS, and TCRdb retained only in-frame sequences with V and J called. Part of the clones is not carried over; for the studies checked, unresolved V genes explain less than half of this, and the remainder is unexplained. The V and J calls and clone size were taken over from that table, and D and trimming were inferred from the DNA. The sample table contains some 370,000 clones; only one count was recorded for roughly 90% of them. The ten largest clones capture over 1% of the sample.

The sample consisted of peripheral blood. This TCR derives from a middle-aged man with acute or convalescent COVID-19. This sequence uses TRBV30 and TRBJ1-3, and the D gene may be TRBD1, 5 bases matching. The DNA sequence is TGTGCCTGGAGCAAAGGGGTGGCTGGAAACACCATATATTTT. Its translation is CAWSKGVAGNTIYF.